There are many counts of the clone carrying this T cell receptor beta chain. This sample was included in a study of T cells in Graves' hyperthyroidism and ophthalmopathy. Authors of the study amplified TCR beta CDR3 regions from RNA transcripts. TCR CDR3 underwent first-round RT-PCR with the HTBI primer set. TCRdb recomputed calls from the multiplex PCR reads with MiXCR, one row per CDR3 protein. The sample carries 300,000 to 400,000 distinct CDR3 sequences, around 13% recorded once. Germline CDR1 MNHEY, CDR2 SVGEGT. There are 15 residues in the CDR3. The V gene end was trimmed by 6 bases and the J gene end by 6 bases; junction bases not matched to a gene: 10.

The chain is built from TRBV6-2 or TRBV6-3 and TRBJ2-3; 9 positions match TRBD2. This sequence originates from a woman younger than 30 with Graves' hyperthyroidism. Source material: blood. The CDR3 DNA is TGTGCCAGCAGCAGACTAGCGGCCATAAGGGATACGCAGTATTTT. It specifies CASSRLAAIRDTQYF.